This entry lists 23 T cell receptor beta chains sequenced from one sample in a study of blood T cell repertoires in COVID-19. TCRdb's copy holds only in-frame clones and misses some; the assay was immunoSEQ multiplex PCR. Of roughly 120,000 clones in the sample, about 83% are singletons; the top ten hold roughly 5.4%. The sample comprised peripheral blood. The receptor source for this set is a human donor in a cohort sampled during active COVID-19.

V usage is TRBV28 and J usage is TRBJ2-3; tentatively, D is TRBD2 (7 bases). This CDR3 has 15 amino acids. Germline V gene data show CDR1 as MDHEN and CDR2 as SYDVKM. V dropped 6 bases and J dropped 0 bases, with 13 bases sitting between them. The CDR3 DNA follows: TGTGCCAGCAGGGGAGGGGGAGCGAGCACAGATACGCAGTATTTT. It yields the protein CASRGGGASTDTQYF.

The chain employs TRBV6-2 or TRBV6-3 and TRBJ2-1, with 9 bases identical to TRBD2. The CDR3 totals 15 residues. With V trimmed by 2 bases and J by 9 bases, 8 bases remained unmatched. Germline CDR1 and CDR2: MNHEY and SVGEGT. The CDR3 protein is CASSYTGLAGVEQFF. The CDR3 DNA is TGTGCCAGCAGTTACACGGGACTAGCCGGGGTTGAGCAGTTCTTC.

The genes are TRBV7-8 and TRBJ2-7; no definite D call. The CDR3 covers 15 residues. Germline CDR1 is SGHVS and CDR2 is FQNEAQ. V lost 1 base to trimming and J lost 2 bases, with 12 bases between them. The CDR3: CASSLDLETTYEQYF. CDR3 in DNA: TGTGCCAGCAGCTTAGACCTCGAAACAACCTACGAGCAGTACTTC.

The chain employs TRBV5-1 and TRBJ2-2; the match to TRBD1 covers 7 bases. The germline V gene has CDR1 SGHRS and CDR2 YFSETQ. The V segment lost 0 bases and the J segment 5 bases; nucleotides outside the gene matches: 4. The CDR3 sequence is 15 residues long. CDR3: CASSLDRGRTGELFF. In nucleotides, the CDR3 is TGCGCCAGCAGCTTGGATAGGGGGCGGACCGGGGAGCTGTTTTTT.

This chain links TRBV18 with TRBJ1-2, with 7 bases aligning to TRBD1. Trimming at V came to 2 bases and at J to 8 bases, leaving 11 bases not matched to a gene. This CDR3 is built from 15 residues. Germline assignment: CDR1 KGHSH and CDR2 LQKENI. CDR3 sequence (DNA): TGTGCCAGCTCACCAGGGACAGCCCGTGGGAAAGGCTACACCTTC. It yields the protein CASSPGTARGKGYTF. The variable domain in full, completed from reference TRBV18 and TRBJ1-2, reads NAGVMQNPRHLVRRRGQEARLRCSPMKGHSHVYWYRQLPEEGLKFMVYLQKENIIDESGMPKERFSAEFPKEGPSILRIQQVVRGDSAAYFCASSPGTARGKGYTFGSGTRLTVV.

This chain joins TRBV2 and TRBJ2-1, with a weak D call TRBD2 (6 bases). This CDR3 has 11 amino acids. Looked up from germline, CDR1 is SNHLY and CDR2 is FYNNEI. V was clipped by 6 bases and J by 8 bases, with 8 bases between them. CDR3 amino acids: CASRVADEQFF. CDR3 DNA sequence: TGTGCCAGCAGGGTAGCGGATGAGCAGTTCTTC.

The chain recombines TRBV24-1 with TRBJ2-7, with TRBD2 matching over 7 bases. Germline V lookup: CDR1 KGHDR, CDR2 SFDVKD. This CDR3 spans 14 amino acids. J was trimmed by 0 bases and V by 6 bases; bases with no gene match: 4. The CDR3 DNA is TGTGCCACCAGTAGGGGAGGGGACTCCTACGAGCAGTACTTC. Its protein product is CATSRGGDSYEQYF.

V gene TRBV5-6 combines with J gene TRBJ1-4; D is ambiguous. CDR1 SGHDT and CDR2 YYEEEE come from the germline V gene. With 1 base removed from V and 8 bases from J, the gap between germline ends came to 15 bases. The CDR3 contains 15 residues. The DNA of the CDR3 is TGTGCCAGCAGCTTGATGAGGGAGAATGAAGAAAAACTGTTTTTT. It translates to CASSLMRENEEKLFF.

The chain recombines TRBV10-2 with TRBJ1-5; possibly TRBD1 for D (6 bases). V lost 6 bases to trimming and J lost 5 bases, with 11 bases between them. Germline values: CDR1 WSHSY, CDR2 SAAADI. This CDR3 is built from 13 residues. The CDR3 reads CASRGGQYQPQHF. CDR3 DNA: TGCGCCAGCAGAGGTGGACAGTATCAGCCCCAGCATTTT.

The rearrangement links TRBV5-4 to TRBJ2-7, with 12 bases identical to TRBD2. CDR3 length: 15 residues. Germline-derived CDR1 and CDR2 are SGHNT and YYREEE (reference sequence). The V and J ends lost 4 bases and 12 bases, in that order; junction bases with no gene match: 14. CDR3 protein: CASSPTSGRPRDTYF. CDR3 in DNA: TGTGCCAGCAGCCCCACTAGCGGGAGGCCGAGGGATACGTACTTC.

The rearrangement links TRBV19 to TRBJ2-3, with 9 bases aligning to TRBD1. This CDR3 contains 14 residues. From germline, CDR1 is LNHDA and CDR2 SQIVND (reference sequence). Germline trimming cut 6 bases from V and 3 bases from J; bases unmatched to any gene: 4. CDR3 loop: CASSGQGKTDTQYF. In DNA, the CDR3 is TGTGCCAGTAGCGGACAGGGGAAAACAGATACGCAGTATTTT.

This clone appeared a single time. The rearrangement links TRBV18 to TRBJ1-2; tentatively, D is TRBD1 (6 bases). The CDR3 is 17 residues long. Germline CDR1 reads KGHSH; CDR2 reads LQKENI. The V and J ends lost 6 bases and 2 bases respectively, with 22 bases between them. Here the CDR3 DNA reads TGTGCCAGCTCCCTTCTGGGACACCGGATTAAGAACTATGGCTACACCTTC. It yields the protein CASSLLGHRIKNYGYTF.

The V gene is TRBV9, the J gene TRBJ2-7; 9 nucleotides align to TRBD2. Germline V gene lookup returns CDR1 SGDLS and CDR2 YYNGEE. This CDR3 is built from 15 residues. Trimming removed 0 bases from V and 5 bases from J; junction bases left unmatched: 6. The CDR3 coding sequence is TGTGCCAGCAGCGTAGGGGGGACTAGCAGCGACGAGCAGTACTTC. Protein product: CASSVGGTSSDEQYF.

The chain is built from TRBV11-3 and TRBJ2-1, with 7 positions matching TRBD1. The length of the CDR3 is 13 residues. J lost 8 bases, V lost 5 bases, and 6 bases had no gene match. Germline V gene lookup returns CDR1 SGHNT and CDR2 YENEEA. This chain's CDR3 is CASSNGQAYEQFF. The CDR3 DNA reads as TGTGCCAGCAGCAACGGACAGGCCTATGAGCAGTTCTTC.

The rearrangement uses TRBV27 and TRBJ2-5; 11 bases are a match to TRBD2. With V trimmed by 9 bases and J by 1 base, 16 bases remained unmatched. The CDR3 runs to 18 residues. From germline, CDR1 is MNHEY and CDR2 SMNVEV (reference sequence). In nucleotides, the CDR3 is TGTGCCAGGGCCGTAGGACTAGCGGGCAGGGGGAGCCAAGAGACCCAGTACTTC. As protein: CARAVGLAGRGSQETQYF.

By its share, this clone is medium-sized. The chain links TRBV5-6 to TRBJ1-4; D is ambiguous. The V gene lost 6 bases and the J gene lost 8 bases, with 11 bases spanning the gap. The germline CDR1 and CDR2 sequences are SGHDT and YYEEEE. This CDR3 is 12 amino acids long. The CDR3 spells CASTGNREKLFF. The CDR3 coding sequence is TGTGCCAGCACGGGGAACCGGGAAAAACTGTTTTTT.

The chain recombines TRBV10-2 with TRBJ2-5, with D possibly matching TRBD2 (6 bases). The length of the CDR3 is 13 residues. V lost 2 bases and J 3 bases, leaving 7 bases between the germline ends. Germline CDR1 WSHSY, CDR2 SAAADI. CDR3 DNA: TGCGCCAGCAGTGAGGTAGCGGAAGAGACCCAGTACTTC. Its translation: CASSEVAEETQYF.

The CDR3 loop reads CASSLGPIGGTEAFF. CDR3 coding DNA: TGCGCCAGCAGCTTGGGTCCAATCGGGGGCACTGAAGCTTTCTTT. This chain links TRBV5-1 with TRBJ1-1; a weak D match, TRBD1 (5 bases). The V gene's germline CDR1 is SGHRS and CDR2 YFSETQ. Trimming took 0 bases from V and 4 from J, leaving 13 bases between them. The length of the CDR3 is 15 residues.

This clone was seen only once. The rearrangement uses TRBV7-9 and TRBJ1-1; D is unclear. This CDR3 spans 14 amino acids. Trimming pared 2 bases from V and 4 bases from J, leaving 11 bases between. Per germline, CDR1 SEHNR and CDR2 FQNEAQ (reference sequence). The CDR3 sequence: CASSLIGEGTEAFF. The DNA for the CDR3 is TGTGCCAGCAGCTTAATTGGGGAGGGCACTGAAGCTTTCTTT.

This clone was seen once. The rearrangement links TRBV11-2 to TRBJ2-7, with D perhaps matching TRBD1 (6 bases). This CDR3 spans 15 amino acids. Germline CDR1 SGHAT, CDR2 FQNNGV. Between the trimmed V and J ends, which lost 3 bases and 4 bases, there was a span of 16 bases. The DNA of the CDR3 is TGTGCCAGCAGCTTCCGGGACAATACTGCTTACGAGCAGTACTTC. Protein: CASSFRDNTAYEQYF.

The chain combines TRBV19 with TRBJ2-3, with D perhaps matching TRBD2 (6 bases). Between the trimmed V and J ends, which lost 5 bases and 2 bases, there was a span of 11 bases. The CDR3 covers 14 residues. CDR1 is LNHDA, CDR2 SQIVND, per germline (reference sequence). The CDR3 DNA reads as TGTGCCAGTAGTTCAATAGCGGACACAGATACGCAGTATTTT. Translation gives CASSSIADTDTQYF.

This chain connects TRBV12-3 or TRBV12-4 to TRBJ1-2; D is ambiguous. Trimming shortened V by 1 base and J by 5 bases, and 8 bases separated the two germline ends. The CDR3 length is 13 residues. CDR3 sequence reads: CASSLGGGYGYTF. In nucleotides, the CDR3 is TGTGCCAGCAGTTTAGGAGGTGGATATGGCTACACCTTC.

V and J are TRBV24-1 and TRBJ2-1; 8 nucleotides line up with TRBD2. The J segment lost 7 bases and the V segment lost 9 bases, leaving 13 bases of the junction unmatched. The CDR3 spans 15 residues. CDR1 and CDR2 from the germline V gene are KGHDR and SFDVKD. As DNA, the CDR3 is TGTGCCACCGGCCATCCCGGGGGGGCAAGAAATGAGCAGTTCTTC. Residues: CATGHPGGARNEQFF.